The present T cell receptor beta chain was sequenced within a study of post-analysis software for immune sequencing data. Overall study results and limits: Roughly 5 TRBV segments, TRBV5-6, TRBV5-1 and TRBV20-1 among them, were found more frequent in patients than controls.

Trimming removed 4 bases at V and 3 bases at J, with 4 bases between. The CDR3 covers 12 residues. Germline V lookup: CDR1 LNHNV, CDR2 YYDKDF (reference sequence). Included in the TCR beta cDNA libraries were unique molecular identifiers. When roughly 0.85 to 11 million T cells were used, they gave approximately 450,000 cDNA molecules. Using its own MiXCR run on the PCR reads, TCRdb lists one record per CDR3 protein. The repertoire holds roughly 410,000 distinct CDR3 sequences, around 33% seen once, with 13% in the top ten. This clonotype was counted a few times. What it binds is not known. This clonotype was sampled from a girl between 10 and 17 years old with multiple sclerosis. The genes are TRBV15 and TRBJ1-5; D unclear. Specimen: blood. Here the CDR3 DNA reads TGTGCCACCAGCACATTCAATCAGCCCCAGCATTTT. Translation gives CATSTFNQPQHF. Using reference TRBV15 and TRBJ1-5 for the parts outside the CDR3, the full variable domain is DAMVIQNPRYQVTQFGKPVTLSCSQTLNHNVMYWYQQKSSQAPKLLFHYYDKDFNNEADTPDNFQSRRPNTSFCFLDIRSPGLGDTAMYLCATSTFNQPQHFGDGTRLSIL.